This T cell receptor (beta chain) came from a study of blood T cell repertoires in COVID-19. Germline V CDR1 and CDR2: MDHEN, SYDVKM. This CDR3 contains 11 residues. Trimming pared 5 bases from V and 7 bases from J, leaving 6 bases between. TCRdb keeps only in-frame clones here, not all; method: immunoSEQ multiplex PCR. The top ten clones hold around 5.3% of a sample with around 67,000 clones, more than 75% of them seen once. The V gene is TRBV28, the J gene TRBJ1-5, with unresolved D. Sequencing used peripheral blood. This TCR was recovered from a man in his forties or fifties with active COVID-19. In DNA, the CDR3 is TGTGCCAGCAGTACTATGCAGCCCCAGCATTTT. This sequence encodes CASSTMQPQHF. Variable domain in full (rest from reference TRBV28 and TRBJ1-5): DVKVTQSSRYLVKRTGEKVFLECVQDMDHENMFWYRQDPGLGLRLIYFSYDVKMKEKGDIPEGYSVSREKKERFSLILESASTNQTSMYLCASSTMQPQHFGDGTRLSIL.